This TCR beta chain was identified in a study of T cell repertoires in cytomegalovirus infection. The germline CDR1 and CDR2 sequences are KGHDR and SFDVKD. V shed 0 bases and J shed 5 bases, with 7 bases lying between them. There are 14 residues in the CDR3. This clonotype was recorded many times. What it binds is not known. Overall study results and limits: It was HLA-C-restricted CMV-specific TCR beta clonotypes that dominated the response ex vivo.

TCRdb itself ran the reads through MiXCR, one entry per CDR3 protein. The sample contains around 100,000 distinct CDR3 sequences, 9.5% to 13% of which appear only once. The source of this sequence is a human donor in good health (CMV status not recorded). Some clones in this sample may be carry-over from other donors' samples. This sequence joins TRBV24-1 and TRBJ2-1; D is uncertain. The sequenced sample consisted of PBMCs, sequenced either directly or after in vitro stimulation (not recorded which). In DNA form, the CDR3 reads TGTGCCACCAGTGATTTGGGGGTAAACAATGAGCAGTTCTTC. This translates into CATSDLGVNNEQFF.